A selection of T cell receptor beta chains follows, all from one sample in a study of blood T cell repertoires in COVID-19. Sequencing was performed with immunoSEQ multiplex PCR; in TCRdb, only in-frame clones are kept and a portion is missing. The sample contains approximately 240,000 clones, approximately 86% of which appear only once. Sequenced material: peripheral blood. These receptors were taken from a woman over 75 with active or convalescent COVID-19. The CDR3 runs from the conserved cysteine through the conserved F or W.

CASIGFSGAYNEQFF	TRBV6-5	15
CASSQFGQGFNEQFF	TRBV14	15
CASSSRFGQGGTYEQYF	TRBV27	17
CASRLAGGNEQFF	TRBV5-4	13
CASSSGLTKQNTEAFF	TRBV11-2	16
CASSLVGDRGNSGNTIYF	TRBV27	18
CASSIGGGRYNEKLFF	TRBV7-6	16
CASTRPAAPNEQFF	TRBV28	14
CASSRTSGGEAFF	TRBV5-6	13
CASSRSGNLGNTIYF	TRBV7-9	15
CAWSETGVYEQYF	TRBV30	13
CASGTSGEYNEQFF	TRBV5-1	14
CASSSQGAGGTEAFF	TRBV28	15
CASSPPADPYEQYF	TRBV9	14
CASSGKGQGIYGYTF	TRBV19	15
CASSPGSGFGTQYF	TRBV11-2	14
CASSPGTGEDTEAFF	TRBV3-1/TRBV3-2	15
CASRQGISGNTIYF	TRBV19	14
CASRPFRGGGFFPQHF	TRBV28	16
CASRHTRGPGNTIYF	TRBV7-9	15
CSASGLNSLF	TRBV20-1	10
CASSLQSGGTEAFF	TRBV11-3	14
CASSEGGTGGFGYTF	TRBV25-1	15
CASSPGDSNEKLFF	TRBV3-1/TRBV3-2	14
CSASNGGNNEQFF	TRBV20-1	13
CASSLATGLNTQYF	TRBV5-1	14
CASSDGITGYGYTF	TRBV3-1/TRBV3-2	14
CATSEPLGQYTDTQYF	TRBV24-1	16
CASSFPSGNTGELFF	TRBV5-1	15
CASRQRGGYGYTF	TRBV28	13
CASSDTGHPSGNTIYF	TRBV11-2	16
CASSQDGGWGNSPLHF	TRBV3-1/TRBV3-2	16
CASSNRDRGYTQYF	TRBV11-2	14
CAQTLPSCTDTQYF	TRBV6-5	14
CASSSHQPQHF	TRBV4-1	11
CASSQEGVSSSDTQYF	TRBV4-1	16
CASTLTDVYTGELFF	TRBV2	15
CASWLRGSGTEAFF	TRBV19	14
CASSNRDSGTEAFF	TRBV19	14
CATSRGDRNNEQFF	TRBV15	14
CASLREAGRGNTEAFF	TRBV28	16
CASVGATGDGYTF	TRBV18	13
CASSFFRDQPQHF	TRBV12-3/TRBV12-4	13
CASSEARFGAASPLHF	TRBV6-1	16
CASSSGLAGFYEQYF	TRBV5-1	15
CASRLGLAGEQFF	TRBV4-1	13
CASSLAGTDNQPQHF	TRBV5-1	15
CASSLNSRTDTQYF	TRBV5-1	14
CASSESGRGNSPLHF	TRBV10-2	15
CASARQGAYQPQHF	TRBV2	14
CASSAGQSGGYGYTF	TRBV5-4	15
CASVPGDRGIDGYTF	TRBV28	15